This is a list of T cell receptor beta chains from one sample in a study of blood T cell repertoires in COVID-19. Assay: immunoSEQ multiplex PCR; the TCRdb copy retains only in-frame clones and omits some. The sample consists of around 150,000 clones, around three quarters of them appearing once. Sequencing used peripheral blood. These receptors all come from a man aged 55 to 70 with acute or convalescent COVID-19. The CDR3 runs from the conserved cysteine through the conserved F or W. The order of the fields is J gene, V gene, CDR3 protein.

TRBJ1-2,TRBV10-3,CATQGGYYGYTF
TRBJ2-4,TRBV28,CASSRAPGIGIQYF
TRBJ1-1,TRBV5-1,CASSLGAGNTEAFF
TRBJ2-5,TRBV19,CASSLNGQGAQETQYF
TRBJ1-1,TRBV6-5,CASSLGGNTEAFF
TRBJ1-1,TRBV10-3,CAITAGTNTEAFF
TRBJ1-1,TRBV27,CASSFGLRSNTEAFF
TRBJ2-5,TRBV5-1,CASSLGDNQETQYF
TRBJ1-4,TRBV10-3,CAVGTGANEKLFF
TRBJ2-2,TRBV7-9,CASSLSTSGRGGELFF
TRBJ2-7,TRBV19,CASNPGQGSYEQYF
TRBJ2-7,TRBV18,CASSPASSLAGASEQYF
TRBJ2-3,TRBV6-1,CASSDSRDSTDTQYF
TRBJ2-5,TRBV13,CASSPRGLAGVVSETQYF
TRBJ2-2,TRBV11-3,CASSLERGQKTGELFF
TRBJ2-1,TRBV28,CASSLGEYNEQFF
TRBJ2-2,TRBV4-2,CASSQRWGDRGTGELFF
TRBJ2-1,TRBV12-5,CASGLASGANEQFF
TRBJ2-7,TRBV6-4,CASQASYEQYF
TRBJ2-1,TRBV4-1,CASSQLGKAGGGDEQFF
TRBJ2-3,TRBV9,CASSTSGTTDTQYF
TRBJ2-5,TRBV7-9,CASSLERGAEETQYF
TRBJ1-5,TRBV19,CASSSSRLGGNQPQHF
TRBJ2-7,TRBV9,CASSVTTSGSLYEQYF
TRBJ1-3,TRBV11-3,CASSLGIGGREFSGNTIYF
TRBJ1-5,TRBV30,CAWSVKSAGQPQHF
TRBJ2-7,TRBV30,CAWSPRTDSYEQYF
TRBJ2-7,TRBV11-2,CASSSKPGLAGMFGEQYF
TRBJ1-1,TRBV6-5,CASSNRRDEAFF
TRBJ1-3,TRBV19,CASSIPQDSSGNTIYF
TRBJ2-5,TRBV10-2,CASSEGSETSETQYF
TRBJ2-7,TRBV7-3,CASSPPAGRVIYEQYF
TRBJ2-7,TRBV14,CASSRWQGDEQYF
TRBJ1-1,TRBV5-5,CASSLGGGTEAFF
TRBJ2-1,TRBV29-1,CSVEDSVWRYNEQFF
TRBJ2-1,TRBV6-5,CASQRGGGVEQFF
TRBJ2-7,TRBV11-2,CASSLRGTSGYEQYF
TRBJ2-3,TRBV19,CASSGRTSGISDTQYF
TRBJ2-3,TRBV4-1,CASSQIGSHDTQYF
TRBJ2-3,TRBV6-1,CASRFGDTQYF
TRBJ1-6,TRBV10-3,CAISVEGTGGSSPLHF
TRBJ1-5,TRBV18,CASSPAGGEGQPQHF
TRBJ1-1,TRBV6-5,CASSTLEVGTEAFF
TRBJ2-6,TRBV18,CASSPQGARSGANVLTF
TRBJ2-2,TRBV5-4,CASSLPGLADTGELFF
TRBJ2-1,TRBV18,CASSPREGARLNEQFF
TRBJ2-1,TRBV5-1,CASSLDGAVEQFF
TRBJ1-2,TRBV5-1,CASSRTGTSNYGYTF
TRBJ2-7,TRBV4-1,CASSQDPGGYEQYF